Presented here are 31 T cell receptor beta chains from one specimen sequenced in a study of cytomegalovirus exposure and HLA in healthy donors. The PCR ran on 60 Vbeta and 13 Jbeta primers. Sequencing used immunoSEQ multiplex PCR; TCRdb keeps in-frame clones, though not all of them. The sample carries more than 150,000 clones, 87% recorded once. Sequencing used PBMCs. These receptors all come from a girl less than two years old in good health and CMV-seronegative.

This clone was seen just once. V gene TRBV2 combines with J gene TRBJ2-2; 7 bases fit TRBD2. The CDR3 spans 16 residues. Trimming removed 6 bases from V and 6 bases from J; junction bases left unmatched: 13. Germline loops: CDR1 SNHLY, CDR2 FYNNEI. The CDR3 loop reads CASSLTSYGGAGELFF. DNA for the CDR3: TGTGCCAGCAGCCTGACTAGCTATGGCGGGGCCGGGGAGCTGTTTTTT. Supplemented by reference TRBV2 and TRBJ2-2, the full variable domain reads EPEVTQTPSHQVTQMGQEVILRCVPISNHLYFYWYRQILGQKVEFLVSFYNNEISEKSEIFDDQFSVERPDGSNFTLKIRSTKLEDSAMYFCASSLTSYGGAGELFFGEGSRLTVL.

The V call is TRBV11-3, the J call TRBJ1-1; TRBD1 matches 11 bases. Germline CDR1 reads SGHNT; CDR2 reads YENEEA. V dropped 5 bases and J dropped 5; count of bases not matched to a gene: 10. The CDR3 runs 16 residues. CDR3 region: CASSQGGQGAGTEAFF. CDR3 coding DNA: TGTGCCAGCAGCCAAGGCGGACAGGGGGCAGGGACTGAAGCTTTCTTT.

On this clone: Different DNA sequences within this sample yield the same CDR3. Here the CDR3 DNA reads TGTGCCAGCAGCGTAGGCAGGGGCAACACTGAAGCTTTCTTT. Its translation is CASSVGRGNTEAFF. V gene TRBV9 combines with J gene TRBJ1-1; D might be TRBD1 (6 bases). Germline V gene sequence: CDR1 SGDLS, CDR2 YYNGEE. V lost 0 bases to trimming and J lost 2 bases, with 8 bases between them. This CDR3 is 14 amino acids long.

The chain uses TRBV27 and TRBJ2-5, with D possibly TRBD2 on 6 matching bases. Per germline, CDR1 MNHEY and CDR2 SMNVEV (reference sequence). V was shortened by 0 bases and J by 2 bases, with 10 bases between the two germline ends. The CDR3 spans 15 residues. CDR3 coding DNA: TGTGCCAGCAGTTTATCGGGAGGCCGACAAGAGACCCAGTACTTC. Its protein is CASSLSGGRQETQYF.

The chain has TRBV13 and TRBJ2-7; TRBD1 agrees at 9 bases. Germline values: CDR1 PRHDT, CDR2 FYEKMQ (reference sequence). The CDR3 covers 14 residues. With V trimmed by 5 bases and J by 3 bases, 5 bases remained unmatched. CDR3 residues: CASSQGTGFYEQYF. For the CDR3, the DNA is TGTGCCAGCAGCCAAGGGACAGGGTTCTACGAGCAGTACTTC.

The chain is built from TRBV5-1 and TRBJ2-3; D is unresolved. V was cut by 4 bases and J by 0 bases, with 12 bases left in between. Germline lookup yields CDR1 SGHRS and CDR2 YFSETQ. CDR3 length equals 15 residues. The CDR3 sequence is CASSQMLASTDTQYF. In nucleotides, the CDR3 is TGCGCCAGCAGCCAGATGCTCGCTAGCACAGATACGCAGTATTTT.

J is TRBJ1-6 and V is TRBV27; D perhaps matches TRBD1 (5 bases). Trimming removed 4 bases at V and 0 bases at J, with 19 bases between. CDR1 and CDR2 from the germline V gene are MNHEY and SMNVEV (reference sequence). There are 19 residues in the CDR3. The CDR3 spells CASSSLGTFRSSYNSPLHF. The CDR3 DNA reads as TGTGCCAGCAGTTCCCTGGGGACTTTTAGGAGCTCCTATAATTCACCCCTCCACTTT.

About this clone: Germline is not matched at one junction end, which may reflect a read error. The rearrangement uses TRBV7-9 and TRBJ2-3; D remains ambiguous. The germline CDR1 and CDR2 sequences are SEHNR and FQNEAQ (reference sequence). The CDR3 extends over 15 amino acids. CDR3 in DNA: TGTTCCAGCACCCCAGACCTGAGGCGGACAGATACGCAGTATTTT. Protein sequence: CSSTPDLRRTDTQYF. The full variable domain, in which reference TRBV7-9 and TRBJ2-3 provide the parts outside the CDR3, is DTGVSQNPRHKITKRGQNVTFRCDPISEHNRLYWYRQTLGQGPEFLTYFQNEAQLEKSRLLSDRFSAERPKGSFSTLEIQRTEQGDSAMYLCSSTPDLRRTDTQYFGPGTRLTVL.

This rearrangement joins TRBV7-6 to TRBJ2-7; D may be TRBD2 (5 bases). CDR1 is SGHVS, CDR2 FNYEAQ, per germline. This CDR3 spans 15 amino acids. Trimming took off 5 bases at V and 4 bases at J, with 18 bases between the two ends. DNA of the CDR3: TGTGCCAGCAGCCGGCGGGCCGGGTTCGGGTACGAGCAGTACTTC. Translation: CASSRRAGFGYEQYF.

This chain links TRBV11-2 with TRBJ1-2; tentatively, D is TRBD1 (6 bases). Germline CDR1 SGHAT, CDR2 FQNNGV. The CDR3 loop spans 12 amino acids. The V end lost 5 bases, the J end lost 4 bases, and 8 bases lay between the germline ends. CDR3 sequence reads: CASSLQGYGYTF. The CDR3 DNA follows: TGTGCCAGCAGCCTACAGGGCTATGGCTACACCTTC.

This clone was seen only a few times. This chain links TRBV4-3 with TRBJ2-6, with 12 bases that match TRBD2. There are 18 residues in the CDR3. J gave up 2 bases and V 0 bases, and 2 bases lay outside the gene matches. Germline V CDR1 and CDR2: LGHNA, YSLEER. In DNA, the CDR3 is TGCGCCAGCAGCCAAGATCGACTAGCGGGAGCTGGGGCCAACGTCCTGACTTTC. This encodes CASSQDRLAGAGANVLTF.

V usage is TRBV11-3 and J usage is TRBJ2-1, with D maybe TRBD1 (6 bases). Germline loops: CDR1 SGHNT, CDR2 YENEEA. The CDR3 consists of 16 residues. V was cut by 4 bases and J by 6 bases, with 19 bases left in between. CDR3 bases: TGTGCCAGCAGCTCGAATACAGGGAGATGGCGCAATGAGCAGTTCTTC. Residues: CASSSNTGRWRNEQFF.

With respect to this clone: The junction does not match germline at one end; this may be a read error. This rearrangement joins TRBV7-9 to TRBJ2-7; no definite D call. The germline CDR1 and CDR2 sequences are SEHNR and FQNEAQ (reference sequence). There are 14 residues in the CDR3. For the CDR3, the DNA is TGTTCCAGCAGCTTAATTCTACCCCACTACGAGCAGTACTTC. Translation gives CSSSLILPHYEQYF. Together with reference TRBV7-9 and TRBJ2-7, the CDR3 gives the full variable domain: DTGVSQNPRHKITKRGQNVTFRCDPISEHNRLYWYRQTLGQGPEFLTYFQNEAQLEKSRLLSDRFSAERPKGSFSTLEIQRTEQGDSAMYLCSSSLILPHYEQYFGPGTRLTVT.

This clone was picked up one time. The CDR3 nucleotides are TGTGCCAGCAGCTTATGGCGGGGAAAATACAATGAGCAGTTCTTC. This encodes CASSLWRGKYNEQFF. V is TRBV7-9 and J is TRBJ2-1; maybe TRBD2 (6 bases). The germline gives CDR1 SEHNR, CDR2 FQNEAQ (reference sequence). CDR3 length equals 15 residues. The ends were cut back, 2 bases at V and 4 bases at J, with 12 bases in the middle.

This chain links TRBV9 with TRBJ2-2, with 7 bases fitting TRBD2. This CDR3 region has 15 residues. The V gene's germline CDR1 is SGDLS and CDR2 YYNGEE. The V gene end was trimmed by 0 bases and the J gene end by 4 bases; junction bases not matched to a gene: 3. The CDR3 spells CASSVARGVTGELFF. In DNA, the CDR3 is TGTGCCAGCAGCGTAGCCCGGGGGGTCACCGGGGAGCTGTTTTTT.

The chain combines TRBV5-1 with TRBJ1-1, with D hard to call. Germline CDR1 reads SGHRS; CDR2 reads YFSETQ. The CDR3 length is 15 residues. V lost 0 bases, J lost 4 bases, and 13 bases lay in between. The CDR3 DNA sequence: TGCGCCAGCAGCTTGGCGGCGGGGAGTGGCACTGAAGCTTTCTTT. This sequence encodes CASSLAAGSGTEAFF.

In this sample, this clone turned up a few times. The V and J genes are TRBV13 and TRBJ2-3, with TRBD2 matching over 8 bases. Germline assignment: CDR1 PRHDT and CDR2 FYEKMQ (reference sequence). V was clipped by 6 bases and J by 0 bases; unmatched bases: 5. The CDR3 sequence is 15 residues long. CDR3: CASRHRGGSTDTQYF. The CDR3 DNA follows: TGTGCCAGCAGGCATCGGGGGGGCAGCACAGATACGCAGTATTTT.

V and J are TRBV5-6 and TRBJ2-3, with D tentatively TRBD1 (6 bases). The CDR3 covers 14 residues. Trimming stripped 1 base from V and 2 bases from J, with 8 bases between. Germline V CDR1 and CDR2: SGHDT, YYEEEE. The CDR3 sequence: CASSLSGATDTQYF. As DNA, the CDR3 is TGTGCCAGCAGCTTGTCAGGGGCCACAGATACGCAGTATTTT.

The CDR3 sequence is CASTLRTSGYYEQYF. CDR3 coding DNA: TGTGCCAGCACCCTCCGGACTAGCGGTTATTACGAGCAGTACTTC. The chain uses TRBV27 and TRBJ2-7, with 10 positions matching TRBD2. J was trimmed by 4 bases and V by 7 bases; bases with no gene match: 10. This CDR3 has 15 amino acids. Germline CDR1 is MNHEY and CDR2 is SMNVEV (reference sequence).

The V gene is TRBV5-1, the J gene TRBJ2-2; D not certain. Deletions cut 1 base from V and 4 bases from J, with 14 bases between. Germline CDR1 reads SGHRS; CDR2 reads YFSETQ. The CDR3 sequence is 16 residues long. The CDR3 here is CASSLLASALTGELFF. In nucleotides, the CDR3 is TGCGCCAGCAGCTTGTTGGCTAGTGCGCTCACCGGGGAGCTGTTTTTT.

This clone occurred a few times. DNA of the CDR3: TGTGCCAGCTCTTCCACAGGGCGCGATCAGCCCCAGCATTTT. The encoded protein is CASSSTGRDQPQHF. V usage is TRBV18 and J usage is TRBJ1-5, with D possibly being TRBD1 (6 bases). CDR1 and CDR2 (germline): KGHSH, LQKENI. Trimming pared 6 bases from V and 5 bases from J, leaving 14 bases between. The CDR3 has 14 residues.

The chain links TRBV9 to TRBJ1-1; D not certain. The CDR3 is made up of 15 amino acids. CDR1 is SGDLS and CDR2 is YYNGEE in the germline V gene. Trimming stripped 1 base from V and 1 base from J, with 11 bases between. In DNA form, the CDR3 reads TGTGCCAGCAGCGTAATTCGGGGTTGGAACACTGAAGCTTTCTTT. Protein product: CASSVIRGWNTEAFF.

The table lists this clone with a count of one. CDR3 sequence (DNA): TGTGCCACCAGTCGCGGGGGGGAGGGATCCTACGAGCAGTACTTC. As protein: CATSRGGEGSYEQYF. The chain employs TRBV15 and TRBJ2-7; TRBD2 agrees at 9 bases. The ends lost 6 bases at V and 1 base at J; junction bases unmatched: 7. CDR1 is LNHNV, CDR2 YYDKDF, per germline (reference sequence). The CDR3 runs to 15 residues. The full variable domain, in which reference TRBV15 and TRBJ2-7 provide the parts outside the CDR3, is DAMVIQNPRYQVTQFGKPVTLSCSQTLNHNVMYWYQQKSSQAPKLLFHYYDKDFNNEADTPDNFQSRRPNTSFCFLDIRSPGLGDTAMYLCATSRGGEGSYEQYFGPGTRLTVT.

The J gene is TRBJ2-7, the V gene TRBV15, with 9 bases fitting TRBD1. The germline gives CDR1 LNHNV, CDR2 YYDKDF (reference sequence). With V trimmed by 5 bases and J by 2 bases, 1 base remained unmatched. The CDR3 totals 13 residues. For the CDR3, the DNA is TGTGCCACCAGCTGGGACAGGGCCTACGAGCAGTACTTC. Translated, it gives CATSWDRAYEQYF.

To note about this clone: At one boundary the junction diverges from the germline segment, which might be a read error. The chain recombines TRBV29-1 with TRBJ2-7; maybe TRBD2 (6 bases). From germline, CDR1 is SQVTM and CDR2 ANQGSEA. CDR3 length: 15 residues. The CDR3 DNA reads as TGCAGCATTGAGGTCCTTGCGGGGCGCGGAGGCGAGCAGTACTTC. It translates to CSIEVLAGRGGEQYF.

This chain connects TRBV4-1 to TRBJ1-1; no reliable D call. Looked up from germline, CDR1 is MGHRA and CDR2 is YSYEKL. The CDR3 is made up of 14 amino acids. Trimming pared 2 bases from V and 0 bases from J, leaving 7 bases between. This CDR3 reads CASSQYLMNTEAFF. The CDR3 nucleotides read TGCGCCAGCAGCCAATACTTAATGAACACTGAAGCTTTCTTT.

The DNA for the CDR3 is TGTGCCTGGAGTGACATTCGCTCTGGAAACACCATATATTTT. Protein sequence: CAWSDIRSGNTIYF. The genes are TRBV30 and TRBJ1-3; no clear D. V was clipped by 1 base and J by 0 bases, with 7 bases between them. The V gene's germline CDR1 is GTSNPN and CDR2 SVGIG (reference sequence). The CDR3 spans 14 residues.

A note on this clone: Its ends do not fully match the called genes, so a read error is possible. The CDR3 DNA follows: TGTTCCAGCAGCTTACCCGACACGGATTGGGTACATGGCTACACCTTC. It is translated as CSSSLPDTDWVHGYTF. The chain combines TRBV7-9 with TRBJ1-2; D not resolved. Germline CDR1 reads SEHNR; CDR2 reads FQNEAQ (reference sequence). The CDR3 is 16 amino acids. Combining the CDR3 with reference TRBV7-9 and TRBJ1-2 gives the whole variable domain DTGVSQNPRHKITKRGQNVTFRCDPISEHNRLYWYRQTLGQGPEFLTYFQNEAQLEKSRLLSDRFSAERPKGSFSTLEIQRTEQGDSAMYLCSSSLPDTDWVHGYTFGSGTRLTVV.

The chain recombines TRBV5-8 with TRBJ2-3; 13 bases map to TRBD2. The CDR3 has 17 amino acids. Unmatched junction bases numbered 6, after V lost 3 bases and J lost 2 bases. CDR1 SGHTS and CDR2 YDEGEE come from the germline V gene. The CDR3 loop reads CASSSGLAGPTTDTQYF. CDR3 nucleotide sequence: TGTGCCAGCAGCTCGGGACTAGCGGGACCCACCACAGATACGCAGTATTTT.

This clone was detected once. V is TRBV27 and J is TRBJ2-7; D is possibly TRBD2 (6 bases). CDR3 size: 18 residues. V shed 4 bases and J shed 3 bases, with 25 bases lying between them. Germline V lookup: CDR1 MNHEY, CDR2 SMNVEV (reference sequence). CDR3 sequence: CASSSLQADSGVGYEQYF. Here the CDR3 DNA reads TGTGCCAGCAGTTCTCTCCAGGCTGACTCGGGGGTTGGCTACGAGCAGTACTTC.

The gene calls are TRBV5-4 and TRBJ1-2; D is perhaps TRBD1 (5 bases). The ends were cut back, 3 bases at V and 0 bases at J, with 9 bases in the middle. CDR1 is SGHNT, CDR2 YYREEE, per germline (reference sequence). The CDR3 covers 14 residues. The CDR3 DNA reads TGTGCCAGCAGCTGGGGCAGGACTAACTATGGCTACACCTTC. Encoded protein: CASSWGRTNYGYTF.